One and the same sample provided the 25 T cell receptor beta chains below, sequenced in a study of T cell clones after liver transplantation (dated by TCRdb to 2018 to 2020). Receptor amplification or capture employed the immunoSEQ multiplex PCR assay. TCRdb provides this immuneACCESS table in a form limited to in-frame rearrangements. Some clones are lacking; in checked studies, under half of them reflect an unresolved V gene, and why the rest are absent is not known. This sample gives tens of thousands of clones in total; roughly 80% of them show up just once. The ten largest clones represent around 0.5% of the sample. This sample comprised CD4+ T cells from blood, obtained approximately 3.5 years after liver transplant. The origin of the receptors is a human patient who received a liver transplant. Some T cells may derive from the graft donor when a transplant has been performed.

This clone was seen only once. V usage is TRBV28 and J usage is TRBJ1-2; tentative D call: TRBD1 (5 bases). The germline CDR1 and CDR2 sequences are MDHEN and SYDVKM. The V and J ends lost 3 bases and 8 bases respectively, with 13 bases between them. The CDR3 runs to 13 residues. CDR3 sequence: CASSFQGLGGYTF. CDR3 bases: TGTGCCAGCAGTTTCCAGGGCCTGGGGGGCTACACCTTC.

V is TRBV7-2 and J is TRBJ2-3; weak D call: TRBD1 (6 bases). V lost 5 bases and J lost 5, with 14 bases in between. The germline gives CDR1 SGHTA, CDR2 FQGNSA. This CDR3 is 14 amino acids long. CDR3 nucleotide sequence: TGTGCCAGCAGCCTCAATCCGGGACAAGATACGCAGTATTTT. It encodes CASSLNPGQDTQYF.

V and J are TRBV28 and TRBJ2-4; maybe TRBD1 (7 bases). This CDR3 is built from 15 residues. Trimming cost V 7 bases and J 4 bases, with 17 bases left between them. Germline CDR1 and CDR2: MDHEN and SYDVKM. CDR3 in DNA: TGTGCCAGCACCCGATCGACAGGGAGGAAAAACATTCAGTACTTC. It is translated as CASTRSTGRKNIQYF.

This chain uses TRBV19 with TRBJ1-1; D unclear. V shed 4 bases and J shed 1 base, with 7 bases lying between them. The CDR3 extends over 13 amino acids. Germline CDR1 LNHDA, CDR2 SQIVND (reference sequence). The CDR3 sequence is CASSRNKNTEAFF. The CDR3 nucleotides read TGTGCCAGTAGTAGAAACAAGAACACTGAAGCTTTCTTT. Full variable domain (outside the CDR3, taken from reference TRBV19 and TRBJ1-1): DGGITQSPKYLFRKEGQNVTLSCEQNLNHDAMYWYRQDPGQGLRLIYYSQIVNDFQKGDIAEGYSVSREKKESFPLTVTSAQKNPTAFYLCASSRNKNTEAFFGQGTRLTVV.

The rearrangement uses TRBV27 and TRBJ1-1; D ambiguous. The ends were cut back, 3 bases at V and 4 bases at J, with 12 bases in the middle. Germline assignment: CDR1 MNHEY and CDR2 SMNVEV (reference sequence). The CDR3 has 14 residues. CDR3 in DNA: TGTGCCAGCAGTTTTACCGACGCCGGCACTGAAGCTTTCTTT. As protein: CASSFTDAGTEAFF.

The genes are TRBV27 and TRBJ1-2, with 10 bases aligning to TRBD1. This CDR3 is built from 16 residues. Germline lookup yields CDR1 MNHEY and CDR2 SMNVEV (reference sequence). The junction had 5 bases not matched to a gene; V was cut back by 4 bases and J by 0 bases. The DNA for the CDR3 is TGTGCCAGCAGTTGGACAGGGGGAGAAGCTAACTATGGCTACACCTTC. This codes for CASSWTGGEANYGYTF.

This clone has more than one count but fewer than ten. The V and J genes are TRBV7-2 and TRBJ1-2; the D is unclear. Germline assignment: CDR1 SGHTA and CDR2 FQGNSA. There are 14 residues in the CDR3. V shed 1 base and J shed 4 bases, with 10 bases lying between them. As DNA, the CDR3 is TGTGCCAGCAGCTTAGGTCAGTCCGGCTATGGCTACACCTTC. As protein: CASSLGQSGYGYTF.

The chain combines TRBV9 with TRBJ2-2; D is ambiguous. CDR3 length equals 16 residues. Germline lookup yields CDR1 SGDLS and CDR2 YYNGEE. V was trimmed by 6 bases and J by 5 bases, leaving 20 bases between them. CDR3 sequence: CASTPDNWSPTGELFF. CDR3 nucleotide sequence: TGTGCCAGCACCCCCGACAACTGGAGCCCGACCGGGGAGCTGTTTTTT.

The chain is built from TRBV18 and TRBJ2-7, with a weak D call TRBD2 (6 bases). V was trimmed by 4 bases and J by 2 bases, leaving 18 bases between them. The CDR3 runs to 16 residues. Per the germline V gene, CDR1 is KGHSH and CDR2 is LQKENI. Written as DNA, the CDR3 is TGTGCCAGCTCACTAATGGAGGGCAGGGTTACCTACGAGCAGTACTTC. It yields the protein CASSLMEGRVTYEQYF. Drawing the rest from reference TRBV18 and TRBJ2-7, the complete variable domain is NAGVMQNPRHLVRRRGQEARLRCSPMKGHSHVYWYRQLPEEGLKFMVYLQKENIIDESGMPKERFSAEFPKEGPSILRIQQVVRGDSAAYFCASSLMEGRVTYEQYFGPGTRLTVT.

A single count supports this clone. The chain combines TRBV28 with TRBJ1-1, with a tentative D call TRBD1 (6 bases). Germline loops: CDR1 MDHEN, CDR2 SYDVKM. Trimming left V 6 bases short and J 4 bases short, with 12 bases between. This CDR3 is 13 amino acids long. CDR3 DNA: TGTGCCAGCAGCGGTATAGGGGGCACTGAAGCTTTCTTT. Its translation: CASSGIGGTEAFF.

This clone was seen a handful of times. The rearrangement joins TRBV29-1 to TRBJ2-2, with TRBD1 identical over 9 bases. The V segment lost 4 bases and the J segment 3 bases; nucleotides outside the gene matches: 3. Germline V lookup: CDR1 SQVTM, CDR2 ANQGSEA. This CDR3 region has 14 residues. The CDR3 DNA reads TGCAGCGTTGCCCGGACAGGGGACACCGGGGAGCTGTTTTTT. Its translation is CSVARTGDTGELFF.

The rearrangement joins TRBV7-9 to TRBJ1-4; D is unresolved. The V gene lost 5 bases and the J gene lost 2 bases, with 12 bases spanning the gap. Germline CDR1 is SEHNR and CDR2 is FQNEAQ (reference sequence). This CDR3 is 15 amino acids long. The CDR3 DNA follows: TGTGCCAGCAGCATCGCGGTGTCGACTAATGAAAAACTGTTTTTT. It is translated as CASSIAVSTNEKLFF. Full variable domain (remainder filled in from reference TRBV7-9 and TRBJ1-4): DTGVSQNPRHKITKRGQNVTFRCDPISEHNRLYWYRQTLGQGPEFLTYFQNEAQLEKSRLLSDRFSAERPKGSFSTLEIQRTEQGDSAMYLCASSIAVSTNEKLFFGSGTQLSVL.

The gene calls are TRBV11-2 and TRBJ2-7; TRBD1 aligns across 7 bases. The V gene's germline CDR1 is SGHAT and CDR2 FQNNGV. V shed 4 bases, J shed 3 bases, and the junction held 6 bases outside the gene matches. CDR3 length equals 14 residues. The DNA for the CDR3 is TGTGCCAGCAGCTCGGGACAGTACGTCTACGAGCAGTACTTC. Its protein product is CASSSGQYVYEQYF.

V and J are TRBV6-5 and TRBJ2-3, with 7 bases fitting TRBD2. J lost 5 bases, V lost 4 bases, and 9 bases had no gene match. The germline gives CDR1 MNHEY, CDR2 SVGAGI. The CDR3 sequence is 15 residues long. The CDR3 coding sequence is TGTGCCAGCAGTTTAATGGCGGGAGCAAAAGATACGCAGTATTTT. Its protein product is CASSLMAGAKDTQYF.

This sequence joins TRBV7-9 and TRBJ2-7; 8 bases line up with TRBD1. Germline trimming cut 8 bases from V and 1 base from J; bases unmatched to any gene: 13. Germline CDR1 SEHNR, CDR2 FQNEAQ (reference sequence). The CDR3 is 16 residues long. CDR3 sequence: CASGYPGGVGSYEQYF. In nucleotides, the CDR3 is TGTGCCAGCGGTTACCCAGGGGGCGTCGGGTCCTACGAGCAGTACTTC.

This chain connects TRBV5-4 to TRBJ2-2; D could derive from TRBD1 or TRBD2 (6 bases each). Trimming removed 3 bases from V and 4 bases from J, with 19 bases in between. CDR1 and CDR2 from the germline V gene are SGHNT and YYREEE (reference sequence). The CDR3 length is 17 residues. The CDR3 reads CASSSRDTTRGTGELFF. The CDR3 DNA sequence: TGTGCCAGCAGCTCCCGGGACACCACGCGGGGCACCGGGGAGCTGTTTTTT.

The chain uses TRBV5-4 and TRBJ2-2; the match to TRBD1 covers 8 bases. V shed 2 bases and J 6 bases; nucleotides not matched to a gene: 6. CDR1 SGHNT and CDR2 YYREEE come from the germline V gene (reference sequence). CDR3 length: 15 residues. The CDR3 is CASSFRGQGAGELFF. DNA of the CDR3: TGTGCCAGCAGCTTCAGGGGGCAAGGGGCCGGGGAGCTGTTTTTT. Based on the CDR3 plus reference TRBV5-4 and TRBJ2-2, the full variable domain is ETGVTQSPTHLIKTRGQQVTLRCSSQSGHNTVSWYQQALGQGPQFIFQYYREEENGRGNFPPRFSGLQFPNYSSELNVNALELDDSALYLCASSFRGQGAGELFFGEGSRLTVL.

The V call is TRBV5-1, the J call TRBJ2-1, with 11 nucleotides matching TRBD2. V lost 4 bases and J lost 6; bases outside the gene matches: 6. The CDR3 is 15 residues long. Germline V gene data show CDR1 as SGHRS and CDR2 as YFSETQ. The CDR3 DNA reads TGCGCCAGCAGCATACCTACTAGCGGGAGCAATGAGCAGTTCTTC. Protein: CASSIPTSGSNEQFF.

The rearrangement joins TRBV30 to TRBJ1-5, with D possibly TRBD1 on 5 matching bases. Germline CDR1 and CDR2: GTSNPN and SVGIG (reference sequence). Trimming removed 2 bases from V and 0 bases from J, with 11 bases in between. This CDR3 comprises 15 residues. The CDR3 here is CAWSRGKASNQPQHF. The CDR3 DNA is TGTGCCTGGAGTAGGGGTAAAGCTAGCAATCAGCCCCAGCATTTT.

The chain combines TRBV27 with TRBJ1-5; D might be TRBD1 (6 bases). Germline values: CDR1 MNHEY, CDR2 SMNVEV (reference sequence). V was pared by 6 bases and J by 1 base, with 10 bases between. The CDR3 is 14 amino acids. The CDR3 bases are TGTGCCAGCAGGACAGGTGAGAGCAATCAGCCCCAGCATTTT. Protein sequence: CASRTGESNQPQHF.

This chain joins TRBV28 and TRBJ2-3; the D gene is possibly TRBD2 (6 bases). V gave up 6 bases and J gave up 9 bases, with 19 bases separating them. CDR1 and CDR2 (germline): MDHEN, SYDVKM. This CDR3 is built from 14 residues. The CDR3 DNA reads TGTGCCAGCAGACCTCGGAGCGGGTCCCAAACGCAGTATTTT. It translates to CASRPRSGSQTQYF.

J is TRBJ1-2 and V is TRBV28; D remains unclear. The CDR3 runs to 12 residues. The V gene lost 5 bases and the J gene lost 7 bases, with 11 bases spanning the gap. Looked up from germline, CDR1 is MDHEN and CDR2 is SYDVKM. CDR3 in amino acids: CASSADGPGYTF. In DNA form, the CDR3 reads TGTGCCAGCAGTGCTGACGGGCCTGGCTACACCTTC.

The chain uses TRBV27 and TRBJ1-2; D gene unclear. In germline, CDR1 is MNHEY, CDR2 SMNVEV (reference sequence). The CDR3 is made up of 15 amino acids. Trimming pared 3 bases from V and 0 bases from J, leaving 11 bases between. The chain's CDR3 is CASSFGGKANYGYTF. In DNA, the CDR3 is TGTGCCAGCAGTTTCGGCGGAAAAGCTAACTATGGCTACACCTTC.

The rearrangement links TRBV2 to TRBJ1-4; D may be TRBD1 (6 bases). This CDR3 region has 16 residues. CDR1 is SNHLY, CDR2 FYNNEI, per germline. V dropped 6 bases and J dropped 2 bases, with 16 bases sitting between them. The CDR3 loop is CASRSQGPRTNEKLFF. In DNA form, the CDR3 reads TGTGCCAGCAGATCACAGGGTCCGCGGACTAATGAAAAACTGTTTTTT.

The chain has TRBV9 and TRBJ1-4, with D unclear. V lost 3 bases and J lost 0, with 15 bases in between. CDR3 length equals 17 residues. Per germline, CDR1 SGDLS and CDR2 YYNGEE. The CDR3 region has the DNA TGTGCCAGCAGCGAAGGGCGTAGGGCTGCAACTAATGAAAAACTGTTTTTT. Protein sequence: CASSEGRRAATNEKLFF. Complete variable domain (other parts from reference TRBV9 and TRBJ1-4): DSGVTQTPKHLITATGQRVTLRCSPRSGDLSVYWYQQSLDQGLQFLIQYYNGEERAKGNILERFSAQQFPDLHSELNLSSLELGDSALYFCASSEGRRAATNEKLFFGSGTQLSVL.